This TCR beta chain emerged from a study of cytomegalovirus exposure and HLA in healthy donors. Study information: Among a few hundred genotyped donors, approximately 80% fell in the Caucasian-associated ancestry cluster.

This clone occurred once. Its target is unknown. The study's findings and limits: Presence/absence analyses supposed approximately even sequencing depth among donors. Earlier analysis looked at TCR beta V segments, and most were productive about 90% or about 30% of the time. Many donors shared some public TCRs, even though most TCR sequences were rare.

The PCR contained 60 Vbeta and 13 Jbeta primers. The repertoire was sequenced with immunoSEQ multiplex PCR; TCRdb's copy has only in-frame clones and lacks some. The sample has 90,000 or so clones; about three quarters are singletons. This CDR3 is 17 amino acids long. The V gene end was trimmed by 0 bases and the J gene end by 2 bases; junction bases not matched to a gene: 8. CDR1 SGHNT and CDR2 YYREEE come from the germline V gene (reference sequence). This receptor was obtained from a man aged 25 to 45 in good health and CMV-seropositive. The sequenced sample was PBMCs. The chain couples TRBV5-4 to TRBJ1-2; 9 bases match TRBD1. CDR3 amino acids: CASSLVGTGIHNYGYTF. Here the CDR3 DNA reads TGTGCCAGCAGCTTGGTGGGGACAGGGATCCACAACTATGGCTACACCTTC.